A single sample is the source of the 27 T cell receptor beta chains below, sequenced in a study of blood T cell repertoires in COVID-19. Profiled with immunoSEQ multiplex PCR; TCRdb holds only in-frame clones, not every one. This sample yields hundreds of thousands of clones, of which around four fifths are seen a single time; roughly 7.6% belongs to the top ten. Source material: peripheral blood. The receptors shown here come from a woman aged 50 to 60 with acute or convalescent COVID-19.

The V gene is TRBV11-1, the J gene TRBJ1-1; no definite D call. This CDR3 region has 13 residues. Between the trimmed V and J ends, which lost 1 base and 1 base, there was a span of 4 bases. Germline values: CDR1 SGHAT, CDR2 FQDESV (reference sequence). The CDR3 sequence: CASSLDRNTEAFF. The CDR3 bases are TGTGCCAGCAGCTTAGACAGGAACACTGAAGCTTTCTTT.

Concerning this clone itself: The sample has other DNA sequences that encode this CDR3 too. The gene calls are TRBV28 and TRBJ2-7; the D is unclear. The CDR3 extends over 11 amino acids. The germline V and J ends were trimmed by 5 bases and 3 bases, with 5 bases remaining between them. Germline CDR1 and CDR2: MDHEN and SYDVKM. This chain's CDR3 is CASSLRYEQYF. CDR3 bases: TGTGCCAGCAGTCTCCGCTACGAGCAGTACTTC.

V is TRBV6-5 and J is TRBJ2-7, with D perhaps TRBD2 (7 bases). CDR3 length: 15 amino acids. The V end lost 4 bases, the J end lost 4 bases, and 17 bases lay between the germline ends. Germline CDR1 reads MNHEY; CDR2 reads SVGAGI. The CDR3 DNA is TGTGCCAGCAGTTCCCCCCAAGGGGGACTATACGAGCAGTACTTC. This sequence encodes CASSSPQGGLYEQYF.

This clone was picked up a small number of times. This CDR3 is CASSLGQGSGNTIYF. In nucleotides, the CDR3 is TGTGCCAGCAGCTTGGGACAGGGGTCTGGAAACACCATATATTTT. The gene calls are TRBV7-9 and TRBJ1-3; 10 bases map to TRBD1. After removal of 3 bases from V and 1 base from J, the junction contained 0 bases not matched to a gene. From germline, CDR1 is SEHNR and CDR2 FQNEAQ (reference sequence). This CDR3 is 15 amino acids long. Drawing the rest from reference TRBV7-9 and TRBJ1-3, the complete variable domain is DTGVSQNPRHKITKRGQNVTFRCDPISEHNRLYWYRQTLGQGPEFLTYFQNEAQLEKSRLLSDRFSAERPKGSFSTLEIQRTEQGDSAMYLCASSLGQGSGNTIYFGEGSWLTVV.

This clone has only one observation. In DNA form, the CDR3 reads TGTGCCTGCGGACAGCCTCTCTATGGCTACACCTTC. This gives the protein CACGQPLYGYTF. The V and J genes are TRBV30 and TRBJ1-2; tentatively, D is TRBD1 (6 bases). The germline V gene has CDR1 GTSNPN and CDR2 SVGIG (reference sequence). The V gene lost 6 bases and the J gene lost 4 bases, with 12 bases spanning the gap. This CDR3 is built from 12 residues.

The genes are TRBV6-5 and TRBJ2-1; 10 bases line up with TRBD2. Germline V gene sequence: CDR1 MNHEY, CDR2 SVGAGI. The CDR3 is 15 amino acids. The J segment lost 3 bases and the V segment lost 4 bases, leaving 3 bases of the junction unmatched. The CDR3 sequence: CASSSGLAIYNEQFF. DNA for the CDR3: TGTGCCAGCAGTTCGGGACTAGCGATCTACAATGAGCAGTTCTTC.

V gene TRBV19 combines with J gene TRBJ1-1; TRBD1 aligns across 10 bases. Germline V CDR1 and CDR2: LNHDA, SQIVND (reference sequence). The CDR3 spans 15 residues. With 4 bases clipped from V and 5 bases from J, the junction kept 7 bases outside the gene matches. The CDR3 spells CASSNTGTGVTEAFF. The CDR3 bases are TGTGCCAGTAGTAATACCGGGACAGGGGTAACTGAAGCTTTCTTT. Supplemented by reference TRBV19 and TRBJ1-1, the full variable domain reads DGGITQSPKYLFRKEGQNVTLSCEQNLNHDAMYWYRQDPGQGLRLIYYSQIVNDFQKGDIAEGYSVSREKKESFPLTVTSAQKNPTAFYLCASSNTGTGVTEAFFGQGTRLTVV.

The chain employs TRBV5-1 and TRBJ2-2; no firm D call. This CDR3 is built from 13 residues. V shed 7 bases and J shed 4 bases, with 11 bases lying between them. The germline V gene has CDR1 SGHRS and CDR2 YFSETQ. CDR3 nucleotide sequence: TGCGCCAGCTCCTTGGAACTCACCGGGGAGCTGTTTTTT. Its translation: CASSLELTGELFF.

The CDR3 loop is CASSGGGGDEKLFF. CDR3 in DNA: TGTGCCAGTAGTGGCGGGGGCGGGGATGAAAAACTGTTTTTT. The rearrangement joins TRBV19 to TRBJ1-4; D may be TRBD1 (6 bases). Germline V lookup: CDR1 LNHDA, CDR2 SQIVND (reference sequence). V was cut by 5 bases and J by 6 bases, with 13 bases left in between. The CDR3 runs to 14 residues.

This chain joins TRBV25-1 and TRBJ2-3; maybe TRBD1 (5 bases). Per the germline V gene, CDR1 is MGHDK and CDR2 is SYGVNS. CDR3 size: 15 residues. V lost 3 bases to trimming and J lost 0 bases, with 10 bases between them. The CDR3 sequence: CASSDRRVSTDTQYF. The CDR3 coding sequence is TGTGCCAGCAGTGACCGCAGGGTTAGCACAGATACGCAGTATTTT.

The rearrangement joins TRBV28 to TRBJ2-7; 9 bases map to TRBD1. J was trimmed by 3 bases and V by 5 bases; bases with no gene match: 8. In germline, CDR1 is MDHEN, CDR2 SYDVKM. This CDR3 region has 15 residues. The CDR3 reads CASSGTGQGYYEQYF. CDR3 bases: TGTGCCAGCAGTGGGACAGGACAGGGGTACTACGAGCAGTACTTC.

The chain couples TRBV24-1 to TRBJ2-3; 10 positions match TRBD2. V shed 6 bases and J 0 bases; nucleotides not matched to a gene: 14. The CDR3 has 19 amino acids. In germline, CDR1 is KGHDR, CDR2 SFDVKD. The CDR3 DNA reads TGTGCCACCAGTTTAACTAGCGGGACCACCCCCCAGAGCACAGATACGCAGTATTTT. It yields the protein CATSLTSGTTPQSTDTQYF.

The chain combines TRBV30 with TRBJ2-7, with TRBD2 identical over 7 bases. CDR3 length: 14 amino acids. V shed 2 bases and J 1 base; nucleotides not matched to a gene: 5. Germline CDR1 reads GTSNPN; CDR2 reads SVGIG (reference sequence). The CDR3 sequence: CAWSPGLTSYEQYF. In nucleotides, the CDR3 is TGTGCCTGGAGTCCGGGACTAACTTCCTACGAGCAGTACTTC.

The chain couples TRBV28 to TRBJ2-3, with D tentatively TRBD1 (5 bases). There are 15 residues in the CDR3. Germline values: CDR1 MDHEN, CDR2 SYDVKM. The V gene lost 8 bases and the J gene lost 2 bases, with 17 bases spanning the gap. This CDR3 is CASQGHHPYTDTQYF. The CDR3 nucleotides read TGTGCCAGCCAGGGTCATCACCCTTACACAGATACGCAGTATTTT.

The CDR3: CASSLGPGGTQYF. The CDR3 DNA is TGTGCCAGCAGCTTGGGCCCGGGGGGGACCCAGTACTTC. V is TRBV5-8 and J is TRBJ2-5; 7 bases are a match to TRBD2. With V trimmed by 0 bases and J by 7 bases, 3 bases remained unmatched. The germline V gene has CDR1 SGHTS and CDR2 YDEGEE. The CDR3 runs 13 residues. The complete variable domain, with remaining parts taken from reference TRBV5-8 and TRBJ2-5, reads EAGVTQSPTHLIKTRGQQATLRCSPISGHTSVYWYQQALGLGLQFLLWYDEGEERNRGNFPPRFSGRQFPNYSSELNVNALELEDSALYLCASSLGPGGTQYFGPGTRLLVL.

The chain uses TRBV19 and TRBJ2-2, with D possibly matching TRBD2 (5 bases). Germline V lookup: CDR1 LNHDA, CDR2 SQIVND (reference sequence). Between the trimmed V and J ends, which lost 3 bases and 4 bases, there was a span of 15 bases. The CDR3 loop spans 16 amino acids. The CDR3 nucleotides read TGTGCCAGTAGTATGGAGGCTATGACTCTCACCGGGGAGCTGTTTTTT. This encodes CASSMEAMTLTGELFF. The full variable domain, rest sourced from reference TRBV19 and TRBJ2-2, is DGGITQSPKYLFRKEGQNVTLSCEQNLNHDAMYWYRQDPGQGLRLIYYSQIVNDFQKGDIAEGYSVSREKKESFPLTVTSAQKNPTAFYLCASSMEAMTLTGELFFGEGSRLTVL.

The chain recombines TRBV27 with TRBJ1-2, with TRBD1 matching 9 bases. CDR1 and CDR2 (germline): MNHEY, SMNVEV (reference sequence). V lost 4 bases to trimming and J lost 3 bases; unmatched junction nucleotides: 6. The CDR3 runs 15 residues. CDR3 bases: TGTGCCAGCAGTTCCCTTACAGGGGGCGACTATGGCTACACCTTC. This encodes CASSSLTGGDYGYTF.

V gene TRBV6-6 combines with J gene TRBJ2-7, with D unclear. Deletions cut 2 bases from V and 0 bases from J, with 11 bases between. Germline V gene sequence: CDR1 MNHNY, CDR2 SVGAGI (reference sequence). The CDR3 consists of 15 residues. CDR3 DNA: TGTGCCAGCAGTTACACGGGTAACCCCTCCTACGAGCAGTACTTC. Protein sequence: CASSYTGNPSYEQYF.

The genes are TRBV11-2 and TRBJ1-1; 12 bases match TRBD1. The CDR3 runs to 17 residues. Germline values: CDR1 SGHAT, CDR2 FQNNGV. V trimming: 2 bases; J trimming: 1 base; junction bases outside the gene matches: 5. The CDR3 loop reads CASSLYGDRGPNTEAFF. CDR3 in DNA: TGTGCCAGCAGCTTATATGGGGACAGGGGGCCGAACACTGAAGCTTTCTTT.

V usage is TRBV28 and J usage is TRBJ1-2; 9 bases match TRBD1. The germline V gene encodes CDR1 MDHEN and CDR2 SYDVKM. The J segment lost 8 bases and the V segment lost 5 bases, leaving 3 bases of the junction unmatched. This CDR3 comprises 12 residues. The CDR3 is CASSRTGEGYTF. The DNA of the CDR3 is TGTGCCAGCAGTCGGACAGGGGAGGGCTACACCTTC.

The genes are TRBV28 and TRBJ1-2; perhaps TRBD1 as D (6 bases). The CDR3 totals 16 residues. CDR1 and CDR2 (germline): MDHEN, SYDVKM. V gave up 7 bases and J gave up 6 bases, with 24 bases separating them. CDR3 bases: TGTGCCAGCACAATCCGCGCCGGGACAAAGTTTGATGGCTACACCTTC. Translated, it gives CASTIRAGTKFDGYTF.

This clone was observed at least ten times. The J gene is TRBJ2-7, the V gene TRBV2; 12 nucleotides match TRBD2. The CDR3 is made up of 13 amino acids. Germline V CDR1 and CDR2: SNHLY, FYNNEI. V shed 6 bases, J shed 6 bases, and the junction held 3 bases outside the gene matches. The CDR3: CASRTSGSREQYF. The CDR3 coding sequence is TGTGCCAGCAGGACTAGCGGGAGTCGCGAGCAGTACTTC.

In its sample, this clone was seen once. V and J are TRBV25-1 and TRBJ1-2; tentative D call: TRBD1 (6 bases). Trimming stripped 2 bases from V and 4 bases from J, with 17 bases between. The length of the CDR3 is 16 residues. The germline V gene encodes CDR1 MGHDK and CDR2 SYGVNS. The CDR3 DNA reads as TGTGCCAGCAGTGAAGGGGGCACCGGGGATAGCTATGGCTACACCTTC. It codes for CASSEGGTGDSYGYTF.

The chain joins TRBV5-8 to TRBJ2-4; the D gene is possibly TRBD2 (6 bases). The CDR3 extends over 20 amino acids. Germline-derived CDR1 and CDR2 are SGHTS and YDEGEE. Trimming removed 0 bases from V and 0 bases from J, with 22 bases in between. In DNA, the CDR3 is TGTGCCAGCAGCTTGGATACGGGCCTGGGAGCGGGCCTAGCCAAAAACATTCAGTACTTC. It yields the protein CASSLDTGLGAGLAKNIQYF. Full variable domain (missing parts from reference TRBV5-8 and TRBJ2-4): EAGVTQSPTHLIKTRGQQATLRCSPISGHTSVYWYQQALGLGLQFLLWYDEGEERNRGNFPPRFSGRQFPNYSSELNVNALELEDSALYLCASSLDTGLGAGLAKNIQYFGAGTRLSVL.

The chain joins TRBV5-1 to TRBJ2-3; 7 bases agree with TRBD2. Germline CDR1 is SGHRS and CDR2 is YFSETQ. V lost 0 bases, J lost 2 bases, and 6 bases stayed unmatched. This CDR3 has 16 amino acids. Here the CDR3 DNA reads TGCGCCAGCAGCTTGGGGGCGGGAGTTCTCACAGATACGCAGTATTTT. This encodes CASSLGAGVLTDTQYF.

The chain joins TRBV28 to TRBJ2-4, with TRBD2 identical over 7 bases. The V segment lost 4 bases and the J segment 0 bases; nucleotides outside the gene matches: 15. Germline CDR1 MDHEN, CDR2 SYDVKM. This CDR3 has 19 residues. The CDR3 loop reads CASSSGGGRSRLAKNIQYF. CDR3 sequence (DNA): TGTGCCAGCAGTTCGGGGGGTGGCCGGTCGAGGTTAGCCAAAAACATTCAGTACTTC.

This rearrangement joins TRBV7-8 to TRBJ2-5; D call uncertain. Trimming stripped 0 bases from V and 5 bases from J, with 10 bases between. The CDR3 sequence is 14 residues long. Per the germline V gene, CDR1 is SGHVS and CDR2 is FQNEAQ. CDR3 sequence (DNA): TGTGCCAGCAGCTTAGCCCGAGGAATTGAGACCCAGTACTTC. Translating it yields CASSLARGIETQYF.